These 11 T cell receptor beta chains came from one sample sequenced in a study of blood T cell repertoires in COVID-19. Sequenced by immunoSEQ multiplex PCR; TCRdb stores in-frame clones only, minus some. The data hold more than 250,000 clones, with approximately 85% observed a single time. The source material was PBMCs or T cells enriched from blood (not recorded which). The source of these receptors is a man aged 25 to 45 who had recovered from COVID-19.

The V and J genes are TRBV7-2 and TRBJ2-5; 9 nucleotides line up with TRBD1. The CDR3 runs 15 residues. Germline CDR1 is SGHTA and CDR2 is FQGNSA. Trimming at V came to 6 bases and at J to 4 bases, leaving 9 bases not matched to a gene. The CDR3 nucleotides read TGTGCCAGCAGAGACCGGGACAGGGTGCGAGAGACCCAGTACTTC. Protein: CASRDRDRVRETQYF.

V is TRBV7-6 and J is TRBJ2-1, with D maybe TRBD1 (8 bases). Germline CDR1 reads SGHVS; CDR2 reads FNYEAQ. With 5 bases removed from V and 7 bases from J, the gap between germline ends came to 18 bases. The CDR3 consists of 15 residues. CDR3 in amino acids: CASSISRGRGNEQFF. In DNA form, the CDR3 reads TGTGCCAGCAGCATCAGCAGGGGGCGGGGGAATGAGCAGTTCTTC. The complete variable domain, with remaining parts taken from reference TRBV7-6 and TRBJ2-1, reads GAGVSQSPRYKVTKRGQDVALRCDPISGHVSLYWYRQALGQGPEFLTYFNYEAQQDKSGLPNDRFSAERPEGSISTLTIQRTEQRDSAMYRCASSISRGRGNEQFFGPGTRLTVL.

Regarding this clone: Within the sample, other DNA sequences also encode this same CDR3. This chain uses TRBV7-6 with TRBJ2-1; 9 nucleotides agree with TRBD2. Germline V lookup: CDR1 SGHVS, CDR2 FNYEAQ. V trimming: 5 bases; J trimming: 0 bases; junction bases outside the gene matches: 2. The CDR3 totals 15 residues. CDR3 protein: CASSLSGGSYNEQFF. The CDR3 DNA reads TGTGCCAGCAGCCTTAGCGGGGGCTCCTACAATGAGCAGTTCTTC.

The chain couples TRBV30 to TRBJ1-6, with 7 positions matching TRBD1. The J segment lost 5 bases and the V segment lost 3 bases, leaving 4 bases of the junction unmatched. The CDR3 is 14 amino acids. Germline lookup yields CDR1 GTSNPN and CDR2 SVGIG (reference sequence). The CDR3, as DNA: TGTGCCTGGAGACAGGGGTCGGATAATTCACCCCTCCACTTT. As protein: CAWRQGSDNSPLHF.

The V gene is TRBV9, the J gene TRBJ1-3; 8 positions match TRBD1. The CDR3 spans 15 residues. CDR1 is SGDLS and CDR2 is YYNGEE in the germline V gene. After removal of 4 bases from V and 2 bases from J, the junction contained 5 bases not matched to a gene. CDR3 protein: CASSPRTGTGNTIYF. The CDR3 bases are TGTGCCAGCAGCCCAAGGACAGGGACTGGAAACACCATATATTTT.

This chain links TRBV7-9 with TRBJ2-7; D possibly corresponds to TRBD2 (5 bases). Germline-derived CDR1 and CDR2 are SEHNR and FQNEAQ (reference sequence). The CDR3 consists of 13 residues. V lost 4 bases to trimming and J lost 2 bases, with 9 bases between them. In nucleotides, the CDR3 is TGTGCCAGCAGCTCTGACGGGACCTACGAGCAGTACTTC. Protein product: CASSSDGTYEQYF.

V usage is TRBV4-2 and J usage is TRBJ1-2; 12 nucleotides agree with TRBD1. J lost 1 base, V lost 3 bases, and 18 bases had no gene match. The CDR3 contains 21 residues. Germline CDR1 reads LGHNA; CDR2 reads YNFKEQ. In DNA form, the CDR3 reads TGTGCCAGCAGCCAGGCTAGTCTTATCGGGACAGGGGGCCAACTTAACTATGGCTACACCTTC. Translated, it gives CASSQASLIGTGGQLNYGYTF.

The gene calls are TRBV9 and TRBJ2-7, with 13 bases matching TRBD2. The CDR3 loop spans 15 amino acids. Trimming took 6 bases from V and 1 from J; bases not matched to a gene: 4. Germline-derived CDR1 and CDR2 are SGDLS and YYNGEE. The CDR3: CASTRGLAGSYEQYF. In nucleotides, the CDR3 is TGTGCCAGCACACGGGGACTAGCGGGGTCCTACGAGCAGTACTTC.

This rearrangement joins TRBV9 to TRBJ1-4; 8 bases align to TRBD1. Trimming at V came to 3 bases and at J to 5 bases, leaving 3 bases not matched to a gene. The CDR3 length is 14 residues. Per the germline V gene, CDR1 is SGDLS and CDR2 is YYNGEE. DNA for the CDR3: TGTGCCAGCAGCGCGGGACAGGCGAATGAAAAACTGTTTTTT. Translated, it gives CASSAGQANEKLFF.

The rearrangement joins TRBV7-9 to TRBJ2-5; 10 bases map to TRBD2. Germline CDR1 SEHNR, CDR2 FQNEAQ (reference sequence). This CDR3 spans 16 amino acids. V was pared by 2 bases and J by 5 bases, with 8 bases of the junction left unmatched. CDR3 nucleotide sequence: TGTGCCAGCAGCTTACCGAGCGGGGGGGCCCAGGAGACCCAGTACTTC. This encodes CASSLPSGGAQETQYF.

The chain couples TRBV2 to TRBJ1-5, with D unclear. V lost 7 bases and J lost 4, with 11 bases in between. Germline V gives CDR1 SNHLY, CDR2 FYNNEI. CDR3 length equals 13 residues. CDR3 region: CASTRPGNQPQHF. CDR3 nucleotides: TGTGCCAGCACCCGACCGGGGAATCAGCCCCAGCATTTT.